The clone carrying this T cell receptor (beta chain) has ten or more counts. Antigen specificity is unknown. A single record per CDR3 protein comes from TCRdb applying MiXCR to the reads. The sample has 35,000 to 50,000 distinct CDR3 sequences; 12% are singletons. The CDR3 consists of 14 residues. CDR1 and CDR2 (germline): SGHTA, FQGNSA. With 1 base removed from V and 5 bases from J, the gap between germline ends came to 11 bases. This entry is derived from a study of type 1 regulatory T cells. On the study more broadly: T-allo10 is a Tr1-enriched, alloantigen-specific CD4 T cell product made in vitro.

Broader study findings: Type 1 regulatory T cells had a more restricted TCR repertoire than non-type 1 regulatory T cells.

The sequenced sample was cultured non-Tr1 T cells, either the whole culture or a sorted T cell fraction (not recorded which). The clonotype comes from a human donor in good health. V gene TRBV7-2 combines with J gene TRBJ2-5; weak D call: TRBD1 (5 bases). In nucleotides, the CDR3 is TGTGCCAGCAGCTTAGTAGGGGCAGGGGAGACCCAGTACTTC. Its translation is CASSLVGAGETQYF.